Listed here is a single T cell receptor (beta chain). This clone's antigen is unknown. No base-level quality is on record; no much larger clone is a single base apart. High-throughput TCR beta sequencing profiled peripheral blood CD8+ and CD4+ T cells from healthy donors, Susac syndrome patients and multiple sclerosis patients. The Susac syndrome patients fulfilled recently defined diagnostic criteria for either definite or probable disease. Bulk CD8+ and CD4+ T cells were purified magnetically by negative isolation, whereas CD8+ TEMRA cells were enriched by FACS. Blood was drawn into EDTA tubes, processed within 24 hours, and PBMCs were isolated by density gradient centrifugation. PBMCs destined for TCR sequencing were cryopreserved in liquid nitrogen and later thawed in a 37 °C water bath. The sorted or isolated CD4+, CD8+ and CD8+ TEMRA cells had a purity of 90% or higher. The data are from a study of CD8 T cells in Susac syndrome (dated by TCRdb to the late 2010s). Some background on the complete study: Of the Susac syndrome patients who were sequenced, about 6 had clinically active disease and roughly eight were in clinical remission. At blood withdrawal, Susac syndrome patients were therapy-naive, treated with corticosteroids (with IVIg additionally given to some), or treated with IVIg alone. Whether CD8+ T cell activation and differentiation in Susac syndrome was antigen driven was tested using repertoire sequencing. Here is what the overall study found, with its caveats: The TCR sequencing and HLA analysis was acknowledged to have included a relatively small number of individuals. In patients with Susac syndrome, the CD4+ T cell repertoire showed no detectable clonal expansion.

From the cysteine through the phenylalanine, the CDR3 covers 15 amino acids. Just the 45-base CDR3 DNA is kept, in frame starting at base 1. Germline trimming amounts to 2 bases on V and 4 bases on J, with 4 as the count of junction bases outside the gene matches. CDR1 and CDR2 were assigned from the germline V gene as SQVTM and ANQGSEA. RNA was extracted using the RNeasy kit, and roughly 0.5 to 1 microgram was reverse transcribed with random hexamers. TCR beta CDR3 regions were amplified with the immunoSEQ multiplex PCR assay covering 54 Vbeta and 13 Jbeta segments. PCR amplification bias was corrected using a synthetic template baseline for primer optimization and computational correction. In the authors' own workflow: Reads were annotated to V, D and J genes according to IMGT and were analyzed with immunoSEQ Analyzer, with only productive sequences retained. Clonality was calculated as one minus the Shannon entropy normalized by log2 of the number of productive unique sequences. For each patient and control, public and private clones were evaluated within the 100 most prevalent clones. A clone was defined as Susac-specific if it was absent from the healthy and MS cohorts, from over 1,000 published viral clones and from other ImmuneACCESS disease sequences. TCRdb's own reprocessing of the public reads used fastp at Q25 and MiXCR and kept productive beta chains. Identical CDR3 proteins give one entry, which carries the most common genes and DNA. The V and J calls shown here were made by TCRdb, not taken from the authors' results. This sample has approximately 160,000 distinct CDR3 sequences in its table, and roughly 95% of those were observed once. About 0.12% of the sample is held by the ten biggest clonotypes.

This receptor chain uses TRBV29-1 and TRBJ2-1; 11 bases in the middle match TRBD1. The sequenced sample was CD4+ T cells from PBMCs. This receptor was obtained from a human donor with Susac syndrome. The DNA sequence follows: TGCAGCGTTGAACGAGGGACAGGGGGGTACAATGAGCAGTTCTTC. The encoded protein is CSVERGTGGYNEQFF.